Listed below are T cell receptor beta chains from one sample, sequenced in a study of cytomegalovirus exposure and HLA in healthy donors. Produced via immunoSEQ multiplex PCR; TCRdb's table is partial and in-frame only. The profile shows approximately 120,000 clones, roughly 94% of them singletons. Sequencing was done on a sample of PBMCs. The receptors were sampled from a woman younger than 35 in good health and CMV-seronegative. Both conserved end residues are part of each CDR3. Fields, in order: CDR3 length, V gene, clone size, J gene, D gene, CDR3 protein, CDR3 DNA. The D gene is left open where the match is weak. Size tells how often a clone was seen (once, few, many) or the class of an expanded clone, and some rows leave it out.

16	TRBV4-1	.	TRBJ2-5	TRBD2	CASSRTTSGNQETQYF	TGCGCCAGCAGCCGGACAACTAGCGGGAACCAAGAGACCCAGTACTTC
14	TRBV9	.	TRBJ1-2	.	CASSVDQGNYGYTF	TGTGCCAGCAGCGTAGATCAGGGGAACTATGGCTACACCTTC
16	TRBV7-6	.	TRBJ2-7	.	CASSLGRVGGPDEQYF	TGTGCCAGCAGCTTAGGAAGGGTTGGAGGGCCGGACGAGCAGTACTTC
13	TRBV5-6	.	TRBJ1-2	.	CASSLDADYGYTF	TGTGCCAGCAGCTTGGATGCGGACTATGGCTACACCTTC
15	TRBV11-2	.	TRBJ1-2	.	CASSFGGGPGLGYTF	TGTGCCAGCAGCTTTGGAGGAGGGCCAGGACTCGGCTACACCTTC
16	TRBV10-1	.	TRBJ2-1	TRBD2	CASSGTSGSSYNEQFF	TGCGCCAGCAGTGGGACTAGCGGGAGCTCCTACAATGAGCAGTTCTTC
16	TRBV18	.	TRBJ1-1	TRBD1	CASSPGDRGANTEAFF	TGTGCCAGCTCACCCGGGGACAGGGGGGCGAACACTGAAGCTTTCTTT
14	TRBV5-1	.	TRBJ2-2	TRBD1	CAGRQGVDTGELFF	TGCGCCGGACGACAGGGGGTGGACACCGGGGAGCTGTTTTTT
14	TRBV5-1	.	TRBJ2-1	.	CASSLGGLGNEQFF	TGCGCCAGCAGCTTGGGAGGGCTTGGCAATGAGCAGTTCTTC
16	TRBV28	.	TRBJ1-6	.	CASSLDPAGKGSPLHF	TGTGCCAGCAGTTTAGACCCGGCAGGGAAGGGTTCACCCCTCCACTTT
13	TRBV5-4	.	TRBJ2-1	TRBD2	CASSLRGGNEQFF	TGTGCCAGCAGCTTACGGGGGGGTAATGAGCAGTTCTTC
12	TRBV2	once	TRBJ1-1	.	CASSAQNTEAFF	TGTGCCAGCAGTGCACAGAACACTGAAGCTTTCTTT
13	TRBV30	.	TRBJ1-1	.	CAWSLQVDTEAFF	TGTGCCTGGAGCCTACAGGTAGACACTGAAGCTTTCTTT
12	TRBV7-9	once	TRBJ1-1	.	CASSLSDTEAFF	TGTGCCAGCAGCTTATCCGACACTGAAGCTTTCTTT
15	TRBV15	.	TRBJ1-1	TRBD1	CATSGGDRAVGEAFF	TGTGCCACCAGCGGCGGGGACAGGGCGGTCGGTGAAGCTTTCTTT
15	TRBV7-9	.	TRBJ2-7	TRBD2	CASSFGLAGFYEQYF	TGTGCCAGCAGCTTTGGACTAGCGGGATTTTACGAGCAGTACTTC
12	TRBV29-1	medium-sized	TRBJ2-5	.	CSVEVVSETQYF	TGCAGCGTTGAGGTAGTGTCAGAGACCCAGTACTTC
12	TRBV10-1	.	TRBJ2-3	.	CASSGGPDTQYF	TGCGCCAGCAGCGGGGGGCCAGATACGCAGTATTTT
18	TRBV19	.	TRBJ2-7	TRBD2	CASSGIDPSGLDSYEQYF	TGTGCCAGTAGTGGAATTGATCCGTCGGGACTAGATTCCTACGAGCAGTACTTC
14	TRBV5-1	.	TRBJ1-2	.	CASSDARSGYGYTF	TGCGCCAGCAGCGACGCCCGGTCGGGGTATGGCTACACCTTC
12	TRBV4-1	.	TRBJ1-2	.	CASSQDTYGYTF	TGCGCCAGCAGCCAAGATACTTATGGCTACACCTTC
14	TRBV5-5	.	TRBJ1-4	TRBD1	CASSFDRGDEKLFF	TGTGCCAGCAGCTTCGACAGGGGTGACGAAAAACTGTTTTTT
18	TRBV11-1	once	TRBJ2-1	TRBD2	CASSRGANAGEDWDEQFF	TGTGCCAGCAGCCGCGGCGCCAATGCGGGAGAAGATTGGGATGAGCAGTTCTTC